The 28 T cell receptor beta chains listed next were all sequenced from one sample in a study of CD8 T cells in ankylosing spondylitis. One entry per CDR3 protein results from TCRdb running MiXCR on the 5' RACE reads. This sample carries 350,000 or so distinct CDR3 sequences, approximately 10% of them seen once, and the ten largest clones take roughly a tenth. Source material: blood, either unsorted or a sorted T cell fraction (not recorded which). Source of these receptors: a female donor with ankylosing spondylitis or in good health (not recorded which).

This chain joins TRBV20-1 and TRBJ2-1; 9 bases line up with TRBD2. The V gene's germline CDR1 is DFQATT and CDR2 SNEGSKA (reference sequence). Unmatched junction bases numbered 11, after V lost 5 bases and J lost 6 bases. The CDR3 covers 15 residues. CDR3 protein: CSAQLAGGPPNEQFF. Here the CDR3 DNA reads TGCAGTGCTCAACTGGCGGGAGGGCCGCCCAATGAGCAGTTCTTC.

This clonotype was picked up many times. The chain carries TRBV5-1 and TRBJ1-2; D call uncertain. Deletions cut 0 bases from V and 6 bases from J, with 9 bases between. CDR1 SGHRS and CDR2 YFSETQ come from the germline V gene. The CDR3 covers 13 residues. CDR3 bases: TGCGCCAGCAGCTTGGTGACGGAGGATGGCTACACCTTC. Encoded protein: CASSLVTEDGYTF.

The chain uses TRBV24-1 and TRBJ1-2; D unclear. This CDR3 has 13 amino acids. Germline CDR1 is KGHDR and CDR2 is SFDVKD. V was pared by 5 bases and J by 4 bases, with 10 bases between. The CDR3 DNA reads TGTGCCACCAGTGGTAGGGATGGCTATGGCTACACCTTC. Protein sequence: CATSGRDGYGYTF.

This clonotype was counted at least ten times. The CDR3 loop reads CASSDGQINQPQHF. The CDR3 DNA is TGTGCCAGCAGTGACGGACAGATCAATCAGCCCCAGCATTTT. The V gene is TRBV6-1, the J gene TRBJ1-5; TRBD1 is a possible D gene (6 bases). CDR1 is MNHNS and CDR2 is SASEGT in the germline V gene. The V and J ends lost 3 bases and 3 bases respectively, with 9 bases between them. This CDR3 has 14 amino acids.

Notes on this clonotype: The junction does not match germline at one end; this may be a read error. This chain connects TRBV7-9 to TRBJ2-5; tentatively, D is TRBD1 (5 bases). This CDR3 has 13 amino acids. Germline CDR1 and CDR2: SEHNR and FQNEAQ (reference sequence). CDR3 amino acids: CASSRRVEETPYF. CDR3 bases: TGTGCCAGCAGCCGCAGGGTCGAGGAGACCCCGTACTTC.

At least ten counts were recorded for this clonotype. This chain links TRBV20-1 with TRBJ2-7, with D unclear. Deletions cut 0 bases from V and 3 bases from J, with 15 bases between. Germline assignment: CDR1 DFQATT and CDR2 SNEGSKA (reference sequence). This CDR3 contains 15 residues. This CDR3 reads CSARESGLDFYEQYF. Written as DNA, the CDR3 is TGCAGTGCTAGAGAATCCGGGCTAGACTTCTACGAGCAGTACTTC.

This clonotype has a handful of counts. The chain recombines TRBV20-1 with TRBJ2-7, with D tentatively TRBD1 (6 bases). The CDR3 totals 14 residues. Germline V CDR1 and CDR2: DFQATT, SNEGSKA (reference sequence). V was trimmed by 6 bases and J by 12 bases, leaving 27 bases between them. CDR3 bases: TGCAGTGCCTCCCCCGTGACAGGTGGGGCGTTGGGGTACTTC. Residues: CSASPVTGGALGYF.

Ten or more counts support this clonotype. The chain recombines TRBV20-1 with TRBJ2-7; D remains unclear. Trimming left V 1 base short and J 6 bases short, with 10 bases between. Germline lookup yields CDR1 DFQATT and CDR2 SNEGSKA (reference sequence). The CDR3 has 12 residues. The CDR3 DNA reads TGCAGTGCTAGAGGAGGAATCGGCGAGCAGTACTTC. This gives the protein CSARGGIGEQYF.

This clonotype was detected ten times or more. V gene TRBV7-6 combines with J gene TRBJ1-6, with 8 bases matching TRBD1. The ends lost 4 bases at V and 5 bases at J; junction bases unmatched: 13. The CDR3 has 18 amino acids. CDR1 is SGHVS, CDR2 FNYEAQ, per germline. The CDR3 loop is CASSSSPGGLWNNSPLHF. CDR3 bases: TGTGCCAGCAGCTCCTCCCCAGGGGGCCTCTGGAATAATTCACCCCTCCACTTT.

V is TRBV20-1 and J is TRBJ2-1, with 10 bases that match TRBD2. There are 16 residues in the CDR3. The trim removed 6 bases at V and 7 bases at J, leaving 15 bases unmatched. Germline V gene lookup returns CDR1 DFQATT and CDR2 SNEGSKA (reference sequence). The CDR3 DNA is TGCAGTGCCAGGCAACCAAGCGGGAGGGTGGGAAATGAGCAGTTCTTC. Protein product: CSARQPSGRVGNEQFF.

This clonotype was observed a handful of times. The J gene is TRBJ2-3, the V gene TRBV27; D remains ambiguous. Germline values: CDR1 MNHEY, CDR2 SMNVEV (reference sequence). Trimming pared 5 bases from V and 4 bases from J, leaving 10 bases between. The CDR3 extends over 13 amino acids. The CDR3 DNA follows: TGTGCCAGCAGTGCTCATAGTCCAGATACGCAGTATTTT. This gives the protein CASSAHSPDTQYF.

The V and J genes are TRBV4-3 and TRBJ2-5, with D perhaps given as TRBD1 or TRBD2 (5 bases each). Germline CDR1 and CDR2: LGHNA and YSLEER. The CDR3 has 15 residues. V gave up 2 bases and J gave up 5 bases, with 15 bases separating them. The CDR3, as DNA: TGCGCCAGCAGCCAATCCGGGGCGCCACCGGAGACCCAGTACTTC. Amino acids: CASSQSGAPPETQYF.

The V and J genes are TRBV20-1 and TRBJ1-2, with D possibly being TRBD1 (5 bases). Germline V gene sequence: CDR1 DFQATT, CDR2 SNEGSKA (reference sequence). V shed 7 bases and J shed 5 bases, with 17 bases lying between them. The CDR3 is made up of 13 amino acids. The chain's CDR3 is CSVAGPRVYGYTF. The CDR3 region has the DNA TGCAGTGTAGCGGGACCCCGGGTTTATGGCTACACCTTC.

V is TRBV12-3 or TRBV12-4 and J is TRBJ2-1; no firm D call. Deletions cut 7 bases from V and 1 base from J, with 11 bases between. The CDR3 extends over 14 amino acids. In DNA, the CDR3 is TGTGCCAGCACAACCCCCGATTCCTACAATGAGCAGTTCTTC. It yields the protein CASTTPDSYNEQFF.

The CDR3 here is CASSVSGGNNNEQFF. CDR3 coding DNA: TGTGCCAGCAGCGTGTCCGGGGGGAACAACAATGAGCAGTTCTTC. V and J are TRBV9 and TRBJ2-1; 7 bases map to TRBD2. Unmatched junction bases numbered 7, after V lost 2 bases and J lost 5 bases. The V gene's germline CDR1 is SGDLS and CDR2 YYNGEE. The CDR3 has 15 residues.

This clonotype was found many times. The chain joins TRBV15 to TRBJ1-5; 7 bases are a match to TRBD1. This CDR3 has 15 residues. The trim removed 1 base at V and 5 bases at J, leaving 5 bases unmatched. Germline V gives CDR1 LNHNV, CDR2 YYDKDF (reference sequence). The CDR3 nucleotides read TGTGCCACCAGCAGAGTTGACAGGGTGGATCAGCCCCAGCATTTT. Amino acids: CATSRVDRVDQPQHF. The complete variable domain, with remaining parts taken from reference TRBV15 and TRBJ1-5, reads DAMVIQNPRYQVTQFGKPVTLSCSQTLNHNVMYWYQQKSSQAPKLLFHYYDKDFNNEADTPDNFQSRRPNTSFCFLDIRSPGLGDTAMYLCATSRVDRVDQPQHFGDGTRLSIL.

This clonotype appeared many times. The rearrangement joins TRBV25-1 to TRBJ2-7; 8 bases are shared with TRBD2. With V trimmed by 6 bases and J by 3 bases, 4 bases remained unmatched. The CDR3 loop spans 13 amino acids. The germline gives CDR1 MGHDK, CDR2 SYGVNS. CDR3 in amino acids: CASRSGGSYEQYF. The CDR3 coding sequence is TGTGCCAGCAGGTCGGGGGGGAGCTACGAGCAGTACTTC.

Remarks on this clonotype: The junction departs from the called germline gene at one end, perhaps through a read error. The J gene is TRBJ2-1, the V gene TRBV3-1; 13 bases match TRBD2. This CDR3 has 18 residues. Looked up from germline, CDR1 is LGHDT and CDR2 is YNNKEL (reference sequence). The CDR3 region is CACSKPGLAGRGYNEQFF. The DNA for the CDR3 is TGTGCCTGCAGCAAACCGGGACTAGCGGGAAGGGGGTACAATGAGCAGTTCTTC.

The chain links TRBV20-1 to TRBJ1-6; 10 nucleotides agree with TRBD1. Per the germline V gene, CDR1 is DFQATT and CDR2 is SNEGSKA (reference sequence). V was pared by 0 bases and J by 10 bases, with 12 bases of the junction left unmatched. The CDR3 extends over 17 amino acids. CDR3 in DNA: TGCAGTGCTAGAGATCACCGACGACAGGGGGCATTCTCACCCCTCCACTTT. This gives the protein CSARDHRRQGAFSPLHF.

This clonotype was found many times. This sequence joins TRBV5-1 and TRBJ2-1; TRBD1 matches 7 bases. The CDR3 is 14 residues long. CDR1 SGHRS and CDR2 YFSETQ come from the germline V gene. Losses at the gene ends were 4 bases for V and 5 bases for J; bases not matched to a gene: 6. CDR3 loop: CASSPGDSHNEQFF. The CDR3 region has the DNA TGCGCCAGCAGCCCCGGGGACAGCCACAATGAGCAGTTCTTC.

This clonotype turned up a few times. This sequence joins TRBV18 and TRBJ1-1; 9 nucleotides agree with TRBD1. Germline V lookup: CDR1 KGHSH, CDR2 LQKENI. CDR3 length: 14 amino acids. V lost 2 bases to trimming and J lost 3 bases; unmatched junction nucleotides: 1. The CDR3 region is CASSPGTGHTEAFF. As DNA, the CDR3 is TGTGCCAGCTCACCAGGGACAGGGCACACTGAAGCTTTCTTT.

This clonotype was observed a few times. The chain recombines TRBV20-1 with TRBJ2-7; 10 bases match TRBD1. The CDR3 runs 15 residues. Germline loops: CDR1 DFQATT, CDR2 SNEGSKA (reference sequence). J gave up 0 bases and V 5 bases, and 7 bases lay outside the gene matches. Written as DNA, the CDR3 is TGCAGTGCTCAGCCCGGGACAGGGGCCTCCTACGAGCAGTACTTC. Its protein product is CSAQPGTGASYEQYF.

This clonotype came up many times. V and J are TRBV12-3 or TRBV12-4 and TRBJ1-1; no definite D call. The length of the CDR3 is 14 residues. Trimming shortened V by 3 bases and J by 1 base, and 9 bases separated the two germline ends. As DNA, the CDR3 is TGTGCCAGCAGTTTTGGGTCCCAGAACACTGAAGCTTTCTTT. Encoded protein: CASSFGSQNTEAFF.

This clonotype came up once. The genes are TRBV20-1 and TRBJ2-3; the match to TRBD2 covers 8 bases. The CDR3 totals 15 residues. The germline gives CDR1 DFQATT, CDR2 SNEGSKA (reference sequence). V lost 5 bases and J lost 0; bases outside the gene matches: 7. Here the CDR3 DNA reads TGCAGTGCTCCTATTACTAGCGGAAGCACAGATACGCAGTATTTT. Translated, it gives CSAPITSGSTDTQYF.

This clonotype was detected many times. The CDR3 here is CASTLPEVAIPHEQFF. CDR3 nucleotides: TGTGCCAGCACCCTCCCGGAAGTAGCCATCCCCCATGAGCAGTTCTTC. This chain links TRBV12-3 or TRBV12-4 with TRBJ2-1, with D unclear. The V end lost 7 bases, the J end lost 8 bases, and 24 bases lay between the germline ends. This CDR3 has 16 residues.

V and J are TRBV5-1 and TRBJ2-5; 7 bases align to TRBD1. CDR3 length equals 14 residues. V was pared by 3 bases and J by 5 bases, with 7 bases of the junction left unmatched. The germline V gene has CDR1 SGHRS and CDR2 YFSETQ. The CDR3 DNA sequence: TGCGCCAGCAGCTCTGACAGGGTATTGGAGACCCAGTACTTC. Residues: CASSSDRVLETQYF. Combining the CDR3 with reference TRBV5-1 and TRBJ2-5 gives the whole variable domain KAGVTQTPRYLIKTRGQQVTLSCSPISGHRSVSWYQQTPGQGLQFLFEYFSETQRNKGNFPGRFSGRQFSNSRSEMNVSTLELGDSALYLCASSSDRVLETQYFGPGTRLLVL.

This clonotype was seen repeatedly, ten times or more. The rearrangement links TRBV6-2 or TRBV6-3 to TRBJ1-4; 7 bases fit TRBD1. Germline values: CDR1 MNHEY, CDR2 SVGEGT. With 6 bases clipped from V and 10 bases from J, the junction kept 2 bases outside the gene matches. This CDR3 region has 11 residues. The CDR3, as DNA: TGTGCCAGCAGCTGGACAGGAAAACTGTTTTTT. Its protein is CASSWTGKLFF.

The chain has TRBV5-1 and TRBJ1-2; tentative D call: TRBD1 (6 bases). Germline V lookup: CDR1 SGHRS, CDR2 YFSETQ. V lost 6 bases and J lost 9, with 18 bases in between. CDR3 length equals 13 residues. The CDR3 reads CASTGSGTLRYTF. The CDR3 DNA sequence: TGCGCCAGCACCGGCAGCGGGACACTTCGCTACACCTTC.